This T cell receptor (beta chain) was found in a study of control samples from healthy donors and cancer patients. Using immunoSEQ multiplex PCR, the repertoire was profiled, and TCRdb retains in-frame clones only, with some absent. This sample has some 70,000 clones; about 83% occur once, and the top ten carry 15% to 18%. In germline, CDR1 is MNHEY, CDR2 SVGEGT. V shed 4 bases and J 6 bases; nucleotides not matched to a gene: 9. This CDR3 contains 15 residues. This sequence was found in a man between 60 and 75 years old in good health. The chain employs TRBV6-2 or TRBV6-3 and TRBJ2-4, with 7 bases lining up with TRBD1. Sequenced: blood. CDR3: CASSLSTGTSNIQYF. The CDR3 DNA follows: TGTGCCAGCAGTTTATCGACAGGGACCTCAAACATTCAGTACTTC.